The clone carrying this T cell receptor (beta chain) was seen a few times. Clones were read by immunoSEQ multiplex PCR, and TCRdb kept only the in-frame ones, dropping some. The sample has around 100,000 clones; about 90% are singletons. The V gene end was trimmed by 5 bases and the J gene end by 6 bases; junction bases not matched to a gene: 13. The CDR3 contains 16 residues. Germline V lookup: CDR1 SEHNR, CDR2 FQNEAQ (reference sequence). The data were taken from a study of control samples from healthy donors and cancer patients. The clonotype was recovered from a woman between 50 and 59 years old in good health. The material sequenced was blood. This rearrangement joins TRBV7-9 to TRBJ2-1; TRBD1 matches 7 bases. DNA for the CDR3: TGTGCCAGCAGCCCACCGACCCTGACAGGGAGCAATGAGCAGTTCTTC. Translated, it gives CASSPPTLTGSNEQFF.